These 17 T cell receptor beta chains share one sample of origin, sequenced in a study of cytomegalovirus exposure and HLA in healthy donors. PCR used 60 Vbeta primers and 13 Jbeta primers. Sequenced by immunoSEQ multiplex PCR; TCRdb stores in-frame clones only, minus some. This repertoire shows around 140,000 clones, about 84% found once; its top ten account for around 2.5%. Sequencing was done on a sample of PBMCs. All receptors come from a woman aged 18-29 years in good health and CMV-seropositive.

CDR3 coding DNA: TGCGCCAGCAGCTTGGGACAGGGGGACACCGGGGAGCTGTTTTTT. It translates to CASSLGQGDTGELFF. This chain joins TRBV5-1 and TRBJ2-2; TRBD1 agrees at 9 bases. CDR1 SGHRS and CDR2 YFSETQ come from the germline V gene. The CDR3 runs to 15 residues. Trimming cost V 0 bases and J 3 bases; bases outside gene matches: 0.

J is TRBJ1-1 and V is TRBV30, with TRBD1 matching 8 bases. From germline, CDR1 is GTSNPN and CDR2 SVGIG (reference sequence). CDR3 length equals 11 residues. The CDR3 reads CATGGGTEAFF. The CDR3 DNA reads as TGTGCAACAGGGGGGGGGACTGAAGCTTTCTTT.

This chain links TRBV10-1 with TRBJ1-3; 7 bases map to TRBD1. Germline-derived CDR1 and CDR2 are WNHNN and SYGVQD (reference sequence). V lost 8 bases and J lost 2; bases outside the gene matches: 6. There are 14 residues in the CDR3. The CDR3 DNA follows: TGCGCCAGCCAAGAACAGGGGACTGGAAACACCATATATTTT. As protein: CASQEQGTGNTIYF.

The chain uses TRBV27 and TRBJ2-7; D gene unclear. Germline CDR1 reads MNHEY; CDR2 reads SMNVEV (reference sequence). Trimming took 4 bases from V and 7 from J, leaving 11 bases between them. CDR3 length: 12 residues. The CDR3 protein is CASSSLRQEQYF. CDR3 DNA: TGTGCCAGCAGTTCACTACGTCAGGAGCAGTACTTC.

This sequence joins TRBV10-3 and TRBJ1-3; 10 nucleotides agree with TRBD1. V gave up 6 bases and J gave up 7 bases; unmatched junction bases: 9. Germline CDR1 ENHRY, CDR2 SYGVKD. The CDR3 covers 15 residues. The CDR3 is CAIRSGTGDVNTIYF. In nucleotides, the CDR3 is TGTGCCATCAGATCGGGGACAGGGGATGTCAACACCATATATTTT.

This clone was observed a few times. This chain joins TRBV6-5 and TRBJ2-5, with TRBD2 matching over 8 bases. Germline values: CDR1 MNHEY, CDR2 SVGAGI. The ends lost 6 bases at V and 3 bases at J; junction bases unmatched: 6. The length of the CDR3 is 14 residues. The CDR3: CASRRGGLEETQYF. Here the CDR3 DNA reads TGTGCCAGCAGACGGGGGGGCCTCGAAGAGACCCAGTACTTC.

This clone was seen only once. In DNA form, the CDR3 reads TGTGCCAGCTCAAGCCCCCAGGGTCGCACAGATACGCAGTATTTT. The encoded protein is CASSSPQGRTDTQYF. This chain joins TRBV18 and TRBJ2-3; perhaps TRBD1 as D (5 bases). The V gene's germline CDR1 is KGHSH and CDR2 LQKENI. V was pared by 5 bases and J by 1 base, with 13 bases between. The CDR3 has 15 amino acids.

V is TRBV7-6 and J is TRBJ1-6, with a tentative D call TRBD1 (6 bases). The CDR3 is made up of 16 amino acids. Trimming pared 1 base from V and 7 bases from J, leaving 14 bases between. Germline V gene lookup returns CDR1 SGHVS and CDR2 FNYEAQ. The CDR3 loop reads CASSLEGGRKNSPLHF. CDR3 nucleotide sequence: TGTGCCAGCAGCTTAGAAGGGGGAAGGAAAAATTCACCCCTCCACTTT.

This chain links TRBV15 with TRBJ2-7; 11 nucleotides agree with TRBD1. Losses at the gene ends were 6 bases for V and 5 bases for J; bases not matched to a gene: 9. The CDR3 runs 15 residues. Germline CDR1 reads LNHNV; CDR2 reads YYDKDF (reference sequence). The chain's CDR3 is CATSRGGTGGNEQYF. DNA of the CDR3: TGTGCCACCAGTCGTGGAGGGACAGGGGGAAACGAGCAGTACTTC. Full variable domain (remainder filled in from reference TRBV15 and TRBJ2-7): DAMVIQNPRYQVTQFGKPVTLSCSQTLNHNVMYWYQQKSSQAPKLLFHYYDKDFNNEADTPDNFQSRRPNTSFCFLDIRSPGLGDTAMYLCATSRGGTGGNEQYFGPGTRLTVT.

This clone was counted a single time. The chain carries TRBV5-6 and TRBJ1-1; the D is unclear. Trimming stripped 1 base from V and 1 base from J, with 8 bases between. Germline lookup yields CDR1 SGHDT and CDR2 YYEEEE. The CDR3 runs 14 residues. The CDR3 sequence: CASSLLAPNTEAFF. CDR3 sequence (DNA): TGTGCCAGCAGCTTGTTGGCACCGAACACTGAAGCTTTCTTT.

The chain combines TRBV27 with TRBJ2-7; possible D gene TRBD2, 5 bases. Germline CDR1 is MNHEY and CDR2 is SMNVEV (reference sequence). Deletions cut 3 bases from V and 7 bases from J, with 10 bases between. The CDR3 covers 12 residues. This chain's CDR3 is CASSFLGSEQYF. CDR3 sequence (DNA): TGTGCCAGCAGTTTTTTAGGGAGTGAGCAGTACTTC.

The genes are TRBV10-1 and TRBJ2-5; 12 bases align to TRBD2. This CDR3 is 18 amino acids long. Looked up from germline, CDR1 is WNHNN and CDR2 is SYGVQD (reference sequence). V trimming: 0 bases; J trimming: 4 bases; junction bases outside the gene matches: 9. This CDR3 is CASSESASGGARGETQYF. CDR3 nucleotides: TGCGCCAGCAGTGAGTCGGCTAGCGGGGGGGCGAGAGGAGAGACCCAGTACTTC.

This rearrangement joins TRBV19 to TRBJ1-6, with D hard to call. The length of the CDR3 is 15 residues. V was pared by 0 bases and J by 9 bases, with 12 bases between. Per the germline V gene, CDR1 is LNHDA and CDR2 is SQIVND (reference sequence). The CDR3 DNA is TGTGCCAGTAGTATAGATTGGACCGGGAGTTCACCCCTCCACTTT. It codes for CASSIDWTGSSPLHF.

The chain couples TRBV7-9 to TRBJ1-1; D unclear. The CDR3 consists of 15 residues. CDR1 SEHNR and CDR2 FQNEAQ come from the germline V gene (reference sequence). The V and J ends lost 0 bases and 0 bases respectively, with 8 bases between them. DNA for the CDR3: TGTGCCAGCAGCTTAGCTCGGGTCATGAACACTGAAGCTTTCTTT. This gives the protein CASSLARVMNTEAFF.

The chain recombines TRBV5-6 with TRBJ1-4, with 9 bases matching TRBD1. Germline V gives CDR1 SGHDT, CDR2 YYEEEE. V trimming: 1 base; J trimming: 8 bases; junction bases outside the gene matches: 6. This CDR3 has 15 residues. The CDR3 sequence is CASSLSGQGSEKLFF. CDR3 DNA sequence: TGTGCCAGCAGCTTGTCAGGACAGGGGTCAGAAAAACTGTTTTTT.

V is TRBV6-5 and J is TRBJ2-7; D not resolved. Germline V gene data show CDR1 as MNHEY and CDR2 as SVGAGI. This CDR3 spans 15 amino acids. The V gene lost 2 bases and the J gene lost 2 bases, with 13 bases spanning the gap. CDR3 protein: CASSYGDGTPYEQYF. DNA of the CDR3: TGTGCCAGCAGTTACGGAGACGGTACTCCCTACGAGCAGTACTTC.

V is TRBV6-5 and J is TRBJ2-3; TRBD2 agrees at 9 bases. Germline V gives CDR1 MNHEY, CDR2 SVGAGI. The ends lost 6 bases at V and 2 bases at J; junction bases unmatched: 6. CDR3 length: 15 residues. The CDR3 loop reads CASRRLAVATDTQYF. CDR3 sequence (DNA): TGTGCCAGCAGAAGACTAGCGGTTGCCACAGATACGCAGTATTTT.